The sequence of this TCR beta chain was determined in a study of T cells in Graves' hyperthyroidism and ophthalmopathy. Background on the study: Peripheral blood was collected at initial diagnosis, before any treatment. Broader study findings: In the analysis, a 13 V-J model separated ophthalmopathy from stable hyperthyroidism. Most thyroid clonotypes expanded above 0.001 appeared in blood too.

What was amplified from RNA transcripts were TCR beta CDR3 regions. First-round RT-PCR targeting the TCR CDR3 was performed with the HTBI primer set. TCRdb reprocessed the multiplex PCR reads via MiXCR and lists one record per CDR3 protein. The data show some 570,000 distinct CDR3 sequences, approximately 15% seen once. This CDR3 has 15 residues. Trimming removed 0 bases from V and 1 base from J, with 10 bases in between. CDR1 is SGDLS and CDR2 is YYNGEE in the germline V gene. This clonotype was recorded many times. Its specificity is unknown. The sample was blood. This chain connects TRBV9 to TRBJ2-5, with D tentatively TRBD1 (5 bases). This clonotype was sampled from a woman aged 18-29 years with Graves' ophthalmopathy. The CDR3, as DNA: TGTGCCAGCAGCGTAGTAGGGGCGGTCCAAGAGACCCAGTACTTC. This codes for CASSVVGAVQETQYF. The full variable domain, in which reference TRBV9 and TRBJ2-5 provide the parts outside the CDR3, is DSGVTQTPKHLITATGQRVTLRCSPRSGDLSVYWYQQSLDQGLQFLIQYYNGEERAKGNILERFSAQQFPDLHSELNLSSLELGDSALYFCASSVVGAVQETQYFGPGTRLLVL.